This TCR beta chain was sequenced during a study of CD8 T cells in ankylosing spondylitis (dated by TCRdb to about 2017). A note on the overall study: To find TCR variants linked to disease, the study profiled T cell receptor beta repertoires in ankylosing spondylitis patients and healthy donors. In total, the full study cohort was made up of some 100 healthy donors and approximately 27 ankylosing spondylitis patients. Peripheral blood samples were taken, and synovial fluid was additionally collected from ankylosing spondylitis patients. Broader findings and caveats from the paper: The disease-linked clones had a CD8+ phenotype and were found at relatively low frequencies in peripheral blood. Some motif variants had previously been reported in the synovial fluid and blood of reactive arthritis patients, which suggests shared mechanisms of disease initiation. A TCR beta motif made up of several highly homologous amino acid variants appeared to be characteristic of blood from ankylosing spondylitis patients. The disease-linked clones were reported to be significantly enriched in matched synovial fluid samples from ankylosing spondylitis patients.

Taken from the germline V gene (reference sequence), the CDR1 and CDR2 loops are DFQATT and SNEGSKA. V ends up 3 bases short and J 2 bases short, with an unmatched junction base count of 7. The CDR3 goes from the cysteine to the phenylalanine over 15 residues. This entry keeps only the CDR3 DNA: 45 bases, framed from base 1. Notes on this clonotype: Its antigen is not yet known. Base quality data are lacking; no much larger clone is found one base away.

Instrument on record: Illumina HiSeq 2500. Quantitative 5'-RACE with molecular barcodes was the method used to prepare the TCR beta libraries. In the authors' own workflow: To identify disease-linked TCR variants, a new computational method was used, one built on a probabilistic model of VDJ rearrangement. TCRdb reanalyzed the raw reads on its own, using fastp at Q25 for trimming and MiXCR for clone calling, and kept in-frame beta chains. CDR3 protein sequences are deduplicated, and each keeps its most common genes and DNA. TCRdb assigned the V and J calls; the authors' analysis was not used. Across this sample there are about 250,000 distinct CDR3 sequences, with under 35% seen only once. Around 4.5% of the sample goes to the ten largest clones.

Sample: blood, either unsorted or a sorted T cell fraction (not recorded which). The sequence links TRBV20-1 to TRBJ2-3; 8 bases in the junction line up with TRBD2. The sequence was obtained from a male donor with ankylosing spondylitis or in good health (not recorded which). The DNA sequence is given as TGCAGTGCTAGTCAACTAGCGGACCTCACAGATACGCAGTATTTT. The encoded protein is CSASQLADLTDTQYF.